One and the same sample provided the 15 T cell receptor beta chains below, sequenced in a study of blood T cell repertoires in COVID-19. Some clones are missing from TCRdb's copy, which holds only in-frame ones; the method was immunoSEQ multiplex PCR. Of some 290,000 clones in the sample, over 85% are singletons; the top ten hold over 8.5%. The sample consisted of PBMCs or T cells enriched from blood (not recorded which). These receptors came from a woman in her twenties or thirties who had recovered from COVID-19.

This clone was seen once. This chain uses TRBV6-2 or TRBV6-3 with TRBJ2-2, with 14 bases fitting TRBD2. The CDR3 has 17 residues. Germline V lookup: CDR1 MNHEY, CDR2 SVGEGT. The junction had 4 bases not matched to a gene; V was cut back by 2 bases and J by 5 bases. This CDR3 is CASSYTGLAGGTGELFF. CDR3 in DNA: TGTGCCAGCAGTTACACCGGACTAGCGGGAGGAACCGGGGAGCTGTTTTTT.

This clone was found once. V gene TRBV2 combines with J gene TRBJ1-5; a possible D gene is TRBD1 (5 bases). The CDR3 is 14 amino acids. Germline CDR1 SNHLY, CDR2 FYNNEI. Trimming removed 6 bases at V and 4 bases at J, with 13 bases between. The chain's CDR3 is CASRQQRTNQPQHF. Written as DNA, the CDR3 is TGTGCCAGCAGGCAGCAGAGGACAAATCAGCCCCAGCATTTT.

The gene calls are TRBV4-2 and TRBJ1-5, with D uncertain. Germline lookup yields CDR1 LGHNA and CDR2 YNFKEQ. The CDR3 runs to 15 residues. V dropped 0 bases and J dropped 3 bases, with 9 bases sitting between them. As DNA, the CDR3 is TGTGCCAGCAGCCAAGATGGCGGATACAATCAGCCCCAGCATTTT. It specifies CASSQDGGYNQPQHF.

V is TRBV4-3 and J is TRBJ2-3; 10 bases line up with TRBD2. This CDR3 has 18 residues. CDR1 and CDR2 from the germline V gene are LGHNA and YSLEER. V shed 0 bases and J 5 bases; nucleotides not matched to a gene: 11. CDR3 sequence reads: CASSQEGDSGRSLDTQYF. Written as DNA, the CDR3 is TGCGCCAGCAGCCAAGAAGGCGATAGCGGGAGGAGTTTAGATACGCAGTATTTT.

As regards this clone: Relative to the germline gene, one junction end is altered; a read error may explain this. The chain links TRBV7-9 to TRBJ2-1, with unresolved D. CDR1 and CDR2 (germline): SEHNR, FQNEAQ (reference sequence). The CDR3 totals 13 residues. In nucleotides, the CDR3 is TGTGCCAGCAGCTATCAAGGCCTGGGCGCTCTGCTCTTC. Translating it yields CASSYQGLGALLF.

The V call is TRBV18, the J call TRBJ2-7; D not resolved. The V gene lost 1 base and the J gene lost 5 bases, with 6 bases spanning the gap. Germline CDR1 reads KGHSH; CDR2 reads LQKENI. CDR3 length equals 12 residues. In DNA, the CDR3 is TGTGCCAGCTCACCACTCGAGGACGAGCAGTACTTC. It codes for CASSPLEDEQYF.

The chain links TRBV10-1 to TRBJ2-2; D perhaps matches TRBD1 (5 bases). The CDR3 is 14 residues long. Trimming pared 6 bases from V and 3 bases from J, leaving 11 bases between. From germline, CDR1 is WNHNN and CDR2 SYGVQD (reference sequence). The CDR3, as DNA: TGCGCCAGCAGATACCAAGGGGACACCGGGGAGCTGTTTTTT. Protein: CASRYQGDTGELFF.

The rearrangement links TRBV6-5 to TRBJ1-1; weak D call: TRBD1 (6 bases). CDR1 is MNHEY, CDR2 SVGAGI, per germline. V lost 0 bases, J lost 6 bases, and 14 bases lay in between. The CDR3 extends over 15 amino acids. The DNA for the CDR3 is TGTGCCAGCAGTTACTCGGGGGCCCCAGGGGCTGAAGCTTTCTTT. Its translation is CASSYSGAPGAEAFF.

The genes are TRBV19 and TRBJ2-7; 13 nucleotides match TRBD2. Germline CDR1 and CDR2: LNHDA and SQIVND (reference sequence). This CDR3 spans 15 amino acids. With 5 bases clipped from V and 9 bases from J, the junction kept 10 bases outside the gene matches. The chain's CDR3 is CASSVAGLAGFRQYF. The CDR3 DNA is TGTGCCAGTAGTGTCGCGGGACTAGCGGGATTCCGGCAGTACTTC.

This chain connects TRBV6-5 to TRBJ2-1, with D hard to call. This CDR3 has 16 residues. The germline V gene has CDR1 MNHEY and CDR2 SVGAGI. The V gene lost 1 base and the J gene lost 4 bases, with 14 bases spanning the gap. CDR3 region: CASSYYSITAYNEQFF. The CDR3, as DNA: TGTGCCAGCAGTTACTACAGCATAACCGCTTACAATGAGCAGTTCTTC.

A single count supports this clone. This chain joins TRBV7-6 and TRBJ2-7; tentatively, D is TRBD1 (5 bases). Germline-derived CDR1 and CDR2 are SGHVS and FNYEAQ. The CDR3 extends over 16 amino acids. V lost 0 bases, J lost 6 bases, and 18 bases lay in between. The CDR3 DNA is TGTGCCAGCAGCTTAGCGCCCAGGGCTACAGCTGGCGAGCAGTACTTC. Translating it yields CASSLAPRATAGEQYF.

V gene TRBV6-5 combines with J gene TRBJ2-3; 9 positions agree with TRBD1. V was clipped by 5 bases and J by 7 bases; unmatched bases: 10. The CDR3 is 15 residues long. CDR1 and CDR2 from the germline V gene are MNHEY and SVGAGI. The CDR3 nucleotides are TGTGCCAGCAGTCTGAAACCCGGGACAGGGAATACGCAGTATTTT. Its translation is CASSLKPGTGNTQYF.

CDR3 sequence (DNA): TGTGCCAGCGAACCAGGCTCGGGGGAGCTGTTTTTT. This encodes CASEPGSGELFF. The chain recombines TRBV2 with TRBJ2-2; D not resolved. The CDR3 length is 12 residues. The germline CDR1 and CDR2 sequences are SNHLY and FYNNEI. Trimming shortened V by 8 bases and J by 8 bases, and 12 bases separated the two germline ends.

The rearrangement uses TRBV18 and TRBJ2-1; 9 nucleotides match TRBD1. There are 15 residues in the CDR3. With V trimmed by 4 bases and J by 3 bases, 4 bases remained unmatched. Germline V gene data show CDR1 as KGHSH and CDR2 as LQKENI. The CDR3 region is CASSRTGGFYNEQFF. CDR3 nucleotide sequence: TGTGCCAGCTCACGAACAGGGGGCTTCTACAATGAGCAGTTCTTC.

CDR3 bases: TGTGCCTGGAGGGCAGGGAAGGGGTATGGCTACACCTTC. Translation gives CAWRAGKGYGYTF. V and J are TRBV30 and TRBJ1-2; weak D call: TRBD1 (5 bases). The V gene's germline CDR1 is GTSNPN and CDR2 SVGIG (reference sequence). There are 13 residues in the CDR3. The V end lost 3 bases, the J end lost 5 bases, and 13 bases lay between the germline ends.